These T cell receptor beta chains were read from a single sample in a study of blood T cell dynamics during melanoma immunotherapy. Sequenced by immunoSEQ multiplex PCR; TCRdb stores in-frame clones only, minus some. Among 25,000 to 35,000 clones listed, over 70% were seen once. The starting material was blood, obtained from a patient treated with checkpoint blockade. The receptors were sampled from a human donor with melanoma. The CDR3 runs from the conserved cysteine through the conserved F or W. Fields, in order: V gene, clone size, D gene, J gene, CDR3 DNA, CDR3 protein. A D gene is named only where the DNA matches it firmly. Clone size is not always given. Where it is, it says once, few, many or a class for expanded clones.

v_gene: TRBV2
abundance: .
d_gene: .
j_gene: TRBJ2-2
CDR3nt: TGTGCCAGCAGTGAAGCGCGATCCGGGGAGCTGTTTTTT
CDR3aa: CASSEARSGELFF

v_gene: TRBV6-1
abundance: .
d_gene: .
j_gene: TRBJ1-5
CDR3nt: TGTGCCAGCAGTGACGGCAGCCCGGGGCAGCCCCAGCATTTT
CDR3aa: CASSDGSPGQPQHF

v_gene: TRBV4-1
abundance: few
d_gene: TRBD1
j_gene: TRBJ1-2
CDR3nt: TGCGCCAGCAGCCAAGATCCAGGGGGCGTAAACTATGGCTACACCTTC
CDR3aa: CASSQDPGGVNYGYTF

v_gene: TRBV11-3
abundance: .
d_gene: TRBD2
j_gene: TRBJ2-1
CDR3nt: TGTGCCAGCAGCGTGAGCGGGGGGCCTTACAATGAGCAGTTCTTC
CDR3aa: CASSVSGGPYNEQFF

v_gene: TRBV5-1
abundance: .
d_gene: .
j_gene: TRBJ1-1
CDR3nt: TGCGCCAGCAGCTTGGAGGGGCTCCAAATAAACACTGAAGCTTTCTTT
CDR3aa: CASSLEGLQINTEAFF

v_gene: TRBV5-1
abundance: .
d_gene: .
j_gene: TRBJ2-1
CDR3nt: TGCGCCAGCAGCGTGGCTCTAACGGGGCCCTACAATGAGCAGTTCTTC
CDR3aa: CASSVALTGPYNEQFF

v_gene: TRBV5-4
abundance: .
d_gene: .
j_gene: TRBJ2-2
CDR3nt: TGTGCCAGCGGTGACAGCACTCACACCGGGGAGCTGTTTTTT
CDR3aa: CASGDSTHTGELFF

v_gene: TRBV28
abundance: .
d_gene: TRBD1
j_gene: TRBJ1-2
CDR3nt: TGTGCCAGCAGAGAGACAGGGGCGAACTATGGCTACACCTTC
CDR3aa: CASRETGANYGYTF

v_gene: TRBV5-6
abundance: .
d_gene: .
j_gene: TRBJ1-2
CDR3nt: TGTGCCAGCAGCTTACCAGGGAACTATGGCTACACCTTC
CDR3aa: CASSLPGNYGYTF

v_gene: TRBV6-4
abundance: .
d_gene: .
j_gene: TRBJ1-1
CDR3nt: TGTGCCAGCAGTGGTGGGTCGGGAGAAGCTTTCTTT
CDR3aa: CASSGGSGEAFF

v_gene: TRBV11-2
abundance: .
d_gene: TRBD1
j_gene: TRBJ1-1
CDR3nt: TGTGCCAGCAGCTCGGACTGGAAGGACAGGGGGCCGATCTTT
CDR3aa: CASSSDWKDRGPIF

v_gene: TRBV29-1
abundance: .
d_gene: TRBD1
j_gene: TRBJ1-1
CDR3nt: TGCAGCGTTGACACCGGGACAGGGAACACTGAAGCTTTCTTT
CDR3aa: CSVDTGTGNTEAFF

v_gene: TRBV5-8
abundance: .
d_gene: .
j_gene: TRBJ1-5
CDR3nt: TGTGCCAGCAGCTTGTGGCAGGGATTAAGTCAGCCCCAGCATTTT
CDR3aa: CASSLWQGLSQPQHF

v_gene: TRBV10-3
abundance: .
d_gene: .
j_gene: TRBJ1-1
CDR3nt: TGTGCCATCAGTGAGTCTGTGGCAGGGAACACTGAAGCTTTCTTT
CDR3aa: CAISESVAGNTEAFF

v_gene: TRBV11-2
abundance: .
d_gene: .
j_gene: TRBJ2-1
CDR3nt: TGTGCCAGTCATACAGGACTAAACAATGAGCAGTTCTTC
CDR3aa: CASHTGLNNEQFF

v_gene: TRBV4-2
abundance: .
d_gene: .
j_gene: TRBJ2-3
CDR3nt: TGTGCCAGCAGCCTAGTATTAGGCAGCCCAGATACGCAGTATTTT
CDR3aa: CASSLVLGSPDTQYF

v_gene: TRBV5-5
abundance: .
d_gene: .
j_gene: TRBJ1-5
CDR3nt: TGTGCCAGCAGCCCCATAAGCACGAATCAGCCCCAGCATTTT
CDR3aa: CASSPISTNQPQHF

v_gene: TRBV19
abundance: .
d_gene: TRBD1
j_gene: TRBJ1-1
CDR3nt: TGTGCCAGTAGGCCAACAGGGGACGACACTGAAGCTTTCTTT
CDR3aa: CASRPTGDDTEAFF